These 31 T cell receptor beta chains were all obtained from the same sample, sequenced in a study of HIV-infected patients and healthy controls. Around 530 ng RNA was reverse transcribed with alpha and beta constant-region primers. Using multiplexing indices, alpha and beta chain libraries were generated apart by chain-specific third strand synthesis. TCRdb processed the 5' RACE reads anew with MiXCR; each CDR3 protein has one entry. The top ten clones hold about 27% of a sample with more than 5,500 distinct CDR3 sequences, around 9% of them seen once. Antiretroviral therapy had run roughly three months, about 14 weeks, before follow-up blood collection. Whole blood was used without fractionation, so all unsorted peripheral T cells were included. The sample in question was blood, obtained during antiretroviral therapy. The receptors shown here come from an adult with HIV infection.

In its sample, this clonotype ranks as medium-sized (0.01 to 0.1%). The chain is built from TRBV12-3 or TRBV12-4 and TRBJ1-2, with 8 nucleotides matching TRBD1. The CDR3 totals 16 residues. J was trimmed by 3 bases and V by 5 bases; bases with no gene match: 11. The CDR3 nucleotides read TGTGCCAGCAGTCCGTTTGGACAGGGAAGGCACTATGGCTACACCTTC. This encodes CASSPFGQGRHYGYTF.

By its share, this clonotype is medium-sized. V is TRBV2 and J is TRBJ2-4; no clear D. This CDR3 contains 14 residues. Germline values: CDR1 SNHLY, CDR2 FYNNEI. Deletions cut 5 bases from V and 1 base from J, with 9 bases between. This CDR3 is CASSLVQAKNIQYF. The CDR3, as DNA: TGTGCCAGCAGTCTCGTTCAGGCCAAAAACATTCAGTACTTC.

This clonotype is medium-sized (0.01 to 0.1%) in the sample. The J gene is TRBJ2-4, the V gene TRBV9; TRBD2 might be the D (5 bases). Germline lookup yields CDR1 SGDLS and CDR2 YYNGEE. Trimming cost V 4 bases and J 0 bases, with 11 bases left between them. The CDR3 has 15 amino acids. CDR3 nucleotide sequence: TGTGCCAGCAGCCTCCGGACTGGAGCCAAAAACATTCAGTACTTC. Translation: CASSLRTGAKNIQYF.

This clonotype showed up many times. V is TRBV19 and J is TRBJ1-1; D is undetermined. V dropped 6 bases and J dropped 7 bases, with 15 bases sitting between them. CDR3 length equals 13 residues. CDR1 is LNHDA and CDR2 is SQIVND in the germline V gene (reference sequence). Here the CDR3 DNA reads TGTGCCAGTAGCAGAAACTCCGACGGTGAAGCTTTCTTT. It translates to CASSRNSDGEAFF.

This clonotype is labeled as medium-sized (0.01 to 0.1%). The chain carries TRBV29-1 and TRBJ1-3; no clear D. The germline V gene encodes CDR1 SQVTM and CDR2 ANQGSEA. The CDR3 extends over 16 amino acids. Trimming took 1 base from V and 0 from J, leaving 13 bases between them. The CDR3 loop reads CSVEGGRDGSGNTIYF. Here the CDR3 DNA reads TGCAGCGTTGAAGGGGGAAGGGATGGCTCTGGAAACACCATATATTTT.

This clonotype was detected ten times or more. CDR3: CAISSTGTSTEAFF. The CDR3 DNA sequence: TGTGCCATCAGTTCGACAGGGACGAGCACTGAAGCTTTCTTT. The chain couples TRBV10-3 to TRBJ1-1, with 7 bases lining up with TRBD1. V lost 5 bases and J lost 4; bases outside the gene matches: 7. The CDR3 length is 14 residues. Per germline, CDR1 ENHRY and CDR2 SYGVKD.

This clonotype is medium-sized in the sample. The V gene is TRBV6-6, the J gene TRBJ2-1; D gene uncertain. CDR3 length: 12 amino acids. Germline CDR1 reads MNHNY; CDR2 reads SVGAGI (reference sequence). V lost 7 bases and J 2 bases, leaving 6 bases between the germline ends. The CDR3 sequence: CASTGPYNEQFF. The CDR3 DNA reads TGTGCCAGCACTGGCCCCTACAATGAGCAGTTCTTC.

This clonotype was found a few times. This chain joins TRBV29-1 and TRBJ2-5; 12 bases agree with TRBD2. The CDR3 length is 14 residues. Losses at the gene ends were 8 bases for V and 6 bases for J; bases not matched to a gene: 10. Germline CDR1 reads SQVTM; CDR2 reads ANQGSEA. The chain's CDR3 is CSTAGTSGRQTQYF. Here the CDR3 DNA reads TGCAGCACCGCGGGGACTAGCGGGCGACAGACCCAGTACTTC.

Sample share makes this clonotype medium-sized. The chain couples TRBV6-5 to TRBJ2-3; possibly TRBD1 for D (5 bases). Germline assignment: CDR1 MNHEY and CDR2 SVGAGI. This CDR3 has 15 amino acids. V gave up 0 bases and J gave up 2 bases, with 9 bases separating them. CDR3 in amino acids: CASSYSIGATDTQYF. The CDR3 DNA sequence: TGTGCCAGCAGTTACTCGATTGGGGCCACAGATACGCAGTATTTT.

This clonotype is termed medium-sized. The chain combines TRBV11-2 with TRBJ2-5; D gene ambiguous. CDR1 is SGHAT, CDR2 FQNNGV, per germline. The CDR3 consists of 15 residues. Trimming removed 0 bases from V and 0 bases from J, with 8 bases in between. This CDR3 reads CASSLDLGYQETQYF. The CDR3 DNA sequence: TGTGCCAGCAGCTTAGATTTGGGGTACCAAGAGACCCAGTACTTC.

The chain combines TRBV6-5 with TRBJ2-3, with a tentative D call TRBD2 (5 bases). V was cut by 2 bases and J by 4 bases, with 7 bases left in between. The CDR3 covers 13 residues. The germline V gene has CDR1 MNHEY and CDR2 SVGAGI. CDR3 nucleotides: TGTGCCAGCAGTTACGGGAGATCAGATACGCAGTATTTT. It yields the protein CASSYGRSDTQYF.

Many counts were recorded for this clonotype. This chain uses TRBV5-4 with TRBJ2-3, with 7 nucleotides matching TRBD2. V lost 10 bases, J lost 0 bases, and 11 bases stayed unmatched. Per the germline V gene, CDR1 is SGHNT and CDR2 is YYREEE (reference sequence). This CDR3 contains 15 residues. As DNA, the CDR3 is TGTGCCTTTAAGGGGCTAGCGGATAGCACAGATACGCAGTATTTT. Residues: CAFKGLADSTDTQYF.

This clonotype has ten or more counts. The V call is TRBV5-1, the J call TRBJ2-1; 8 positions agree with TRBD2. Germline CDR1 and CDR2: SGHRS and YFSETQ. The CDR3 length is 17 residues. J gave up 4 bases and V 0 bases, and 9 bases lay outside the gene matches. CDR3 DNA: TGCGCCAGCAGCTTGGAGTTAGCGGGACGAAGTTACAATGAGCAGTTCTTC. Residues: CASSLELAGRSYNEQFF.

This clonotype was counted a few times. For the CDR3, the DNA is TGTGCCACCAGCTTCGACAGATATAGCAATCAGCCCCAGCATTTT. It codes for CATSFDRYSNQPQHF. The V and J genes are TRBV15 and TRBJ1-5, with D maybe TRBD1 (5 bases). The CDR3 has 15 amino acids. Germline V gene sequence: CDR1 LNHNV, CDR2 YYDKDF (reference sequence). The V and J ends lost 5 bases and 0 bases respectively, with 11 bases between them.

This rearrangement joins TRBV6-1 to TRBJ2-1, with D perhaps given as TRBD1 or TRBD2 (5 bases each). Germline CDR1 and CDR2: MNHNS and SASEGT. V shed 4 bases and J shed 10 bases, with 14 bases lying between them. The CDR3 sequence is 13 residues long. Here the CDR3 DNA reads TGTGCCAGCAGTGCGGGGCGAGGGACGGAGCAGTTCTTC. Protein: CASSAGRGTEQFF.

This clonotype is termed medium-sized. The chain uses TRBV28 and TRBJ1-2; 8 bases map to TRBD1. V lost 3 bases to trimming and J lost 9 bases; unmatched junction nucleotides: 18. Germline assignment: CDR1 MDHEN and CDR2 SYDVKM. The CDR3 loop spans 17 amino acids. In DNA, the CDR3 is TGTGCCAGCAGTTTGTGGGATCAAACGGCAGACAGGGGTCGCTACACCTTC. This sequence encodes CASSLWDQTADRGRYTF.

This clonotype occurred many times. The chain couples TRBV29-1 to TRBJ2-2; TRBD2 agrees at 12 bases. Germline assignment: CDR1 SQVTM and CDR2 ANQGSEA. The CDR3 is made up of 16 amino acids. V shed 5 bases and J 3 bases; nucleotides not matched to a gene: 7. The CDR3 reads CSVQTSGSVDTGELFF. For the CDR3, the DNA is TGCAGCGTTCAGACTAGCGGGAGCGTTGACACCGGGGAGCTGTTTTTT.

This clonotype is medium-sized. V and J are TRBV3-1 and TRBJ2-3; 9 bases fit TRBD2. With V trimmed by 3 bases and J by 4 bases, 2 bases remained unmatched. Germline assignment: CDR1 LGHDT and CDR2 YNNKEL (reference sequence). This CDR3 has 14 residues. CDR3 protein: CASSHGTSPDTQYF. In DNA form, the CDR3 reads TGTGCCAGCAGCCATGGGACTAGCCCAGATACGCAGTATTTT.

In this sample, this clonotype is medium-sized. As DNA, the CDR3 is TGTGCCAGCAGCACTGGGACAGCTAATCAGCCCCAGCATTTT. Protein sequence: CASSTGTANQPQHF. The chain joins TRBV28 to TRBJ1-5; the match to TRBD1 covers 7 bases. Germline CDR1 is MDHEN and CDR2 is SYDVKM. The CDR3 has 14 amino acids. V was pared by 6 bases and J by 4 bases, with 6 bases of the junction left unmatched.

This clonotype occurred many times. CDR3 DNA: TGCAGTGCTAGACTCAGCGGCCAAGAGACCCAGTACTTC. As protein: CSARLSGQETQYF. The V call is TRBV20-1, the J call TRBJ2-5; D possibly corresponds to TRBD2 (5 bases). V was pared by 2 bases and J by 1 base, with 8 bases between. The CDR3 contains 13 residues. The germline V gene encodes CDR1 DFQATT and CDR2 SNEGSKA (reference sequence).

This clonotype is deemed medium-sized. This chain uses TRBV27 with TRBJ1-4; no definite D call. Germline V gene lookup returns CDR1 MNHEY and CDR2 SMNVEV (reference sequence). This CDR3 is built from 15 residues. V was cut by 5 bases and J by 0 bases, with 10 bases left in between. CDR3 sequence reads: CASSIHPATNEKLFF. The CDR3 region has the DNA TGTGCCAGCAGTATACACCCTGCAACTAATGAAAAACTGTTTTTT.

This clonotype was observed a handful of times. V usage is TRBV5-1 and J usage is TRBJ2-1; TRBD2 aligns across 7 bases. Trimming cost V 7 bases and J 2 bases; bases outside gene matches: 9. The CDR3 has 15 residues. In germline, CDR1 is SGHRS, CDR2 YFSETQ. In DNA, the CDR3 is TGCGCCAGCTCTACTGGGACTACCCCCTACAATGAGCAGTTCTTC. Amino acid sequence: CASSTGTTPYNEQFF.

This chain connects TRBV12-3 or TRBV12-4 to TRBJ2-5; D not certain. This CDR3 has 14 residues. V was clipped by 6 bases and J by 7 bases, with 18 bases between them. The CDR3 reads CASSGRTVSGTQYF. The CDR3 DNA is TGTGCCAGCAGCGGCAGGACGGTGTCCGGGACCCAGTACTTC.

This clonotype is medium-sized (0.01 to 0.1%) in the sample. The chain combines TRBV6-1 with TRBJ1-5; 8 bases fit TRBD1. This CDR3 region has 15 residues. The J segment lost 7 bases and the V segment lost 5 bases, leaving 10 bases of the junction unmatched. Germline V gene lookup returns CDR1 MNHNS and CDR2 SASEGT. In nucleotides, the CDR3 is TGTGCCAGCAGTACACAGGGGGTTCAGGGGCAGCCCCAGCATTTT. Its translation is CASSTQGVQGQPQHF.

The sample holds many counts of this clonotype. The gene calls are TRBV28 and TRBJ1-2; TRBD1 is a possible D gene (6 bases). Germline CDR1 is MDHEN and CDR2 is SYDVKM. V gave up 6 bases and J gave up 5 bases, with 19 bases separating them. The CDR3 runs to 15 residues. Here the CDR3 reads CASRPTGLYAYGYTF. Here the CDR3 DNA reads TGTGCCAGCAGACCAACAGGGTTATATGCATATGGCTACACCTTC.

This clonotype was seen many times. This sequence joins TRBV6-5 and TRBJ2-7, with D perhaps assigned TRBD1 or TRBD2 (6 bases each). This CDR3 region has 14 residues. V lost 2 bases to trimming and J lost 2 bases, with 10 bases between them. Germline V CDR1 and CDR2: MNHEY, SVGAGI. DNA for the CDR3: TGTGCCAGCAGTTACCTAGGGGGGACCTACGAGCAGTACTTC. The encoded protein is CASSYLGGTYEQYF.

This clonotype is classed as medium-sized. This rearrangement joins TRBV28 to TRBJ2-1; a weak D match, TRBD2 (5 bases). Trimming took off 5 bases at V and 7 bases at J, with 21 bases between the two ends. The CDR3 sequence is 16 residues long. Germline V gene lookup returns CDR1 MDHEN and CDR2 SYDVKM. This CDR3 reads CASSPLRGGVINEQFF. The DNA for the CDR3 is TGTGCCAGCAGTCCGCTCCGGGGTGGGGTGATAAATGAGCAGTTCTTC.

This clonotype was observed at least ten times. The rearrangement links TRBV30 to TRBJ2-7, with TRBD2 matching 7 bases. The V gene end was trimmed by 4 bases and the J gene end by 3 bases; junction bases not matched to a gene: 6. The germline V gene encodes CDR1 GTSNPN and CDR2 SVGIG (reference sequence). The CDR3 consists of 13 residues. CDR3: CAWMGGVSYEQYF. DNA for the CDR3: TGTGCCTGGATGGGAGGGGTCAGCTACGAGCAGTACTTC.

The table lists this clonotype with a few counts. J is TRBJ2-7 and V is TRBV7-2; possible D gene TRBD1, 5 bases. The germline gives CDR1 SGHTA, CDR2 FQGNSA. V was shortened by 5 bases and J by 1 base, with 6 bases between the two germline ends. The CDR3 consists of 12 residues. CDR3 protein: CASSQGSYEQYF. The CDR3 DNA follows: TGTGCCAGCAGCCAGGGTTCCTACGAGCAGTACTTC.

At least ten counts were recorded for this clonotype. This sequence joins TRBV3-1 and TRBJ1-2; D not resolved. The CDR3 loop spans 13 amino acids. Germline V gene lookup returns CDR1 LGHDT and CDR2 YNNKEL (reference sequence). V was pared by 1 base and J by 3 bases, with 6 bases between. The CDR3 DNA reads TGTGCCAGCAGCCAAGTGACTTACTATGGCTACACCTTC. Protein sequence: CASSQVTYYGYTF.

Sample share makes this clonotype medium-sized (0.01 to 0.1%). The genes are TRBV2 and TRBJ1-5; a weak D match, TRBD1 (5 bases). Trimming pared 5 bases from V and 3 bases from J, leaving 14 bases between. The germline gives CDR1 SNHLY, CDR2 FYNNEI. The CDR3 covers 15 residues. The CDR3 sequence is CASSQDGGDNQPQHF. The CDR3 region has the DNA TGTGCCAGCAGTCAAGACGGGGGAGACAATCAGCCCCAGCATTTT.